The T cell receptor (beta chain) under discussion was sequenced for a study of Tregs in tolerant kidney transplant recipients. General study findings and limits: Few patients were studied, so findings need validation in larger groups. Tregs expanded with activated donor B cells seemed most donor-specific.

In the case of this clone: Its antigen is as yet unknown.

TCRdb's table, derived via immunoSEQ multiplex PCR, lists solely in-frame clones and lacks some. The repertoire has 200,000 to 300,000 clones, more than 65% of them found once; the top ten carry less than 0.75%. This CDR3 has 13 amino acids. Germline V gene sequence: CDR1 MNHEY, CDR2 SMNVEV (reference sequence). Between the trimmed V and J ends, which lost 3 bases and 8 bases, there was a span of 8 bases. This clonotype was sampled from a human donor in good health. The sample comprised CD4+ T cells from blood. The chain is built from TRBV27 and TRBJ1-6; unclear D gene. CDR3 region: CASSFGKYSPLHF. CDR3 in DNA: TGTGCCAGCAGTTTTGGGAAGTATTCACCCCTCCACTTT.